This T cell receptor beta chain was sequenced in a study of T cells in Graves' hyperthyroidism and ophthalmopathy. Overall study: Peripheral blood specimens were obtained at initial diagnosis, prior to any treatment. General observations from the study: Among thyroid clonotypes expanded above 0.001, most also appeared in blood.

TCR beta CDR3 region amplification was performed from RNA transcripts. HTBI primers were used for first-round RT-PCR of the TCR CDR3. MiXCR, run by TCRdb on the multiplex PCR reads, gives a single entry per CDR3 protein. The data contain approximately 640,000 distinct CDR3 sequences, roughly 16% of them singletons. Turning to this clonotype: Its target is not known.

Absence of ophthalmopathy progression within 18 months defined stable Graves' hyperthyroidism. The CDR3 runs to 13 residues. Germline V gene lookup returns CDR1 ENHRY and CDR2 SYGVKD. The V and J ends lost 5 bases and 11 bases respectively, with 18 bases between them. This TCR came from a woman aged 25 to 39 with Graves' hyperthyroidism. Material for sequencing was blood. This chain connects TRBV10-3 to TRBJ1-1; D ambiguous. As DNA, the CDR3 is TGTGCCATCAGTCGGCCCTCCGGGCGTGAGGCTTTCTTT. This sequence encodes CAISRPSGREAFF.